This TCR beta chain was found in a study of regulatory T cells in long-lasting Graves disease. Turning to the study itself: Persistent Graves' disease denoted over 5 years of antithyroid drugs plus positive TSH receptor antibodies. General study points: With persistent disease, TRBV28, TRBJ1-2 and TRBJ2-5 were the favored segments.

Building the TCR beta libraries relied on iRepertoire HTBI primers, and CDR3 regions underwent Arm-PCR. Original processing notes: Samples revealed 62 TRBV and 14 TRBJ segments. TCRdb fed the multiplex PCR reads into MiXCR, producing one record per CDR3 protein. The V and J calls shown here were made by TCRdb, not taken from the authors' results. The sample includes some 440,000 distinct CDR3 sequences, roughly 20% seen only once; the top ten take 7.8%. Many counts were recorded for this clonotype. Its antigen is unknown. The time point here: persistent/refractory GD, antithyroid drugs over 5 years with positive TRAb. From RNA extracted from PBMCs, the TCR library was made. CDR3 size: 13 residues. V lost 3 bases, J lost 1 base, and 6 bases lay in between. Germline CDR1 is MDHEN and CDR2 is SYDVKM.

V usage is TRBV28 and J usage is TRBJ1-2; no reliable D call. This specimen was peripheral blood mononuclear cells (PBMCs), taken when the disease was refractory, from a patient treated with antithyroid drugs. This clonotype was obtained from a female donor with Graves disease. Written as DNA, the CDR3 is TGTGCCAGCAGTTTTCGGCTTAACTATGGCTACACCTTC. It codes for CASSFRLNYGYTF.